The source of this T cell receptor (beta chain) is a study of blood T cell repertoires in COVID-19. Study-level information: Researchers got acute and convalescent COVID-19 samples from the United States, Italy and Spain.

Clones were sequenced by immunoSEQ multiplex PCR, and TCRdb holds only the in-frame ones, with some missing. The data show roughly 170,000 clones, around nine tenths seen once. V lost 3 bases, J lost 1 base, and 13 bases lay in between. The CDR3 has 15 residues. Germline V gene sequence: CDR1 SGDLS, CDR2 YYNGEE. Sequenced input: peripheral blood. V usage is TRBV9 and J usage is TRBJ1-2, with D maybe TRBD1 (6 bases). The source of this sequence is a woman under 30 who had recovered from COVID-19. The CDR3: CASSASGVVNYGYTF. Written as DNA, the CDR3 is TGTGCCAGCAGCGCCTCAGGGGTCGTTAACTATGGCTACACCTTC.